This T cell receptor (beta chain) is from a study of blood T cell repertoires in COVID-19. Clones were read by immunoSEQ multiplex PCR, and TCRdb kept only the in-frame ones, dropping some. This table has approximately 51,000 clones, over 80% appearing once. The CDR3 length is 15 residues. Germline-derived CDR1 and CDR2 are MRHNA and SNTAGT. V lost 6 bases and J 5 bases, leaving 19 bases between the germline ends. Followed longitudinally, the Seattle patients had been enrolled during active infection. The sequenced material came from peripheral blood. The chain employs TRBV6-4 and TRBJ1-2, with a possible D match to TRBD1 (5 bases). This TCR came from a woman of 80 years or more with COVID-19, enrolled during active disease. CDR3 DNA sequence: TGTGCCAGCAGGACGGCCCCCGGGGGAGGATATGGCTACACCTTC. This translates into CASRTAPGGGYGYTF.